The next 29 T cell receptor beta chains were all read from a single sample in a study of cytomegalovirus exposure and HLA in healthy donors. 60 Vbeta and 13 Jbeta primers were used in PCR. Profiled with immunoSEQ multiplex PCR; TCRdb holds only in-frame clones, not every one. Of around 210,000 clones listed, about three quarters are singletons. The sequencing sample was made of PBMCs. The origin of the receptors is a boy under 18 in good health and CMV-seronegative.

A remark on this clone: The junction departs from germline at one end; a sequencing error may be responsible. V gene TRBV6-1 combines with J gene TRBJ1-1, with TRBD1 as a possible D gene (6 bases). CDR3 size: 17 residues. The germline V gene has CDR1 MNHNS and CDR2 SASEGT. DNA of the CDR3: TGTGCCAGCAGTCAAGCCCCTTTAACAGGGACGGGCACTGAAGCTTTCTTT. Translating it yields CASSQAPLTGTGTEAFF.

This chain joins TRBV27 and TRBJ1-3; the match to TRBD1 covers 12 bases. J gave up 2 bases and V 6 bases, and 2 bases lay outside the gene matches. This CDR3 has 15 amino acids. Germline V lookup: CDR1 MNHEY, CDR2 SMNVEV (reference sequence). This CDR3 reads CASSRDRGPGNTIYF. Written as DNA, the CDR3 is TGTGCCAGCAGCCGGGACAGGGGGCCTGGAAACACCATATATTTT.

V gene TRBV11-3 combines with J gene TRBJ2-3; D may be TRBD1 (6 bases). Trimming took 2 bases from V and 0 from J, leaving 12 bases between them. Looked up from germline, CDR1 is SGHNT and CDR2 is YENEEA. The CDR3 runs to 16 residues. The DNA for the CDR3 is TGTGCCAGCAGCTTACAAGGGACATCTAGCACAGATACGCAGTATTTT. Its protein is CASSLQGTSSTDTQYF. Drawing the rest from reference TRBV11-3 and TRBJ2-3, the complete variable domain is EAGVVQSPRYKIIEKKQPVAFWCNPISGHNTLYWYLQNLGQGPELLIRYENEEAVDDSQLPKDRFSAERLKGVDSTLKIQPAELGDSAVYLCASSLQGTSSTDTQYFGPGTRLTVL.

The chain uses TRBV19 and TRBJ2-1; 8 bases map to TRBD2. CDR1 LNHDA and CDR2 SQIVND come from the germline V gene (reference sequence). J was trimmed by 7 bases and V by 5 bases; bases with no gene match: 10. There are 15 residues in the CDR3. CDR3 amino acids: CASSYRTSLDNEQFF. DNA for the CDR3: TGTGCCAGTAGTTATAGGACTAGCCTTGATAATGAGCAGTTCTTC.

The chain links TRBV27 to TRBJ1-4; 9 bases fit TRBD1. The CDR3 has 13 amino acids. The trim removed 6 bases at V and 7 bases at J, leaving 3 bases unmatched. Germline V gene lookup returns CDR1 MNHEY and CDR2 SMNVEV (reference sequence). In nucleotides, the CDR3 is TGTGCCAGCAGGGGGACAGGGCGTGAAAAACTGTTTTTT. Translation: CASRGTGREKLFF. Complete variable domain (other parts from reference TRBV27 and TRBJ1-4): EAQVTQNPRYLITVTGKKLTVTCSQNMNHEYMSWYRQDPGLGLRQIYYSMNVEVTDKGDVPEGYKVSRKEKRNFPLILESPSPNQTSLYFCASRGTGREKLFFGSGTQLSVL.

This chain joins TRBV5-1 and TRBJ1-2, with a tentative D call TRBD1 (6 bases). This CDR3 is built from 13 residues. Germline CDR1 SGHRS, CDR2 YFSETQ. The V gene lost 0 bases and the J gene lost 7 bases, with 10 bases spanning the gap. This chain's CDR3 is CASSLVQGGGYTF. The DNA of the CDR3 is TGCGCCAGCAGCTTGGTACAGGGTGGTGGCTACACCTTC.

Note on this clone: The junction departs from germline at one end; a sequencing error may be responsible. The chain carries TRBV7-7 and TRBJ2-3, with D possibly matching TRBD2 (6 bases). CDR3 size: 17 residues. The V gene's germline CDR1 is SSHAT and CDR2 FNYEAQ (reference sequence). CDR3 residues: CASSPLKGLLSTDTQYF. The CDR3 bases are TGTGCTAGCAGCCCACTGAAGGGACTTCTGAGCACAGATACGCAGTATTTT.

The chain has TRBV19 and TRBJ2-3, with D possibly matching TRBD1 (5 bases). The CDR3 length is 15 residues. Germline-derived CDR1 and CDR2 are LNHDA and SQIVND (reference sequence). V lost 5 bases, J lost 0 bases, and 12 bases lay in between. The chain's CDR3 is CASSPRRGSTDTQYF. The CDR3 DNA reads as TGTGCCAGTAGTCCCAGAAGGGGTAGCACAGATACGCAGTATTTT.

The gene calls are TRBV5-1 and TRBJ1-4; TRBD1 might be the D (6 bases). Germline V gives CDR1 SGHRS, CDR2 YFSETQ. Trimming stripped 4 bases from V and 3 bases from J, with 13 bases between. This CDR3 region has 15 residues. The CDR3 region is CASSIQGPPNEKLFF. The CDR3 nucleotides read TGCGCCAGCAGCATCCAGGGGCCTCCTAATGAAAAACTGTTTTTT.

The V call is TRBV7-9, the J call TRBJ2-7, with 7 bases matching TRBD2. V was clipped by 6 bases and J by 5 bases; unmatched bases: 13. The CDR3 contains 15 residues. Germline V gene lookup returns CDR1 SEHNR and CDR2 FQNEAQ (reference sequence). CDR3 protein: CASSLHGGEFNEQYF. The CDR3 DNA sequence: TGTGCCAGCAGTTTACATGGGGGGGAATTTAACGAGCAGTACTTC.

This rearrangement joins TRBV5-4 to TRBJ1-3; D is perhaps TRBD1 (5 bases). This CDR3 has 15 residues. Trimming cost V 2 bases and J 0 bases, with 9 bases left between them. Looked up from germline, CDR1 is SGHNT and CDR2 is YYREEE (reference sequence). The CDR3 sequence: CASSFGASSGNTIYF. CDR3 DNA sequence: TGTGCCAGCAGCTTTGGGGCAAGCTCTGGAAACACCATATATTTT.

V and J are TRBV5-1 and TRBJ2-5; 10 bases agree with TRBD2. Per germline, CDR1 SGHRS and CDR2 YFSETQ. The CDR3 is 17 residues long. V dropped 4 bases and J dropped 1; count of bases not matched to a gene: 10. The CDR3 protein is CASSPGTSEGAQETQYF. For the CDR3, the DNA is TGCGCCAGCAGCCCCGGGACTAGCGAGGGGGCCCAAGAGACCCAGTACTTC.

The chain uses TRBV5-6 and TRBJ1-5; D is ambiguous. The V end was cut by 2 bases, the J end by 1 base, with 7 bases between. Looked up from germline, CDR1 is SGHDT and CDR2 is YYEEEE. This CDR3 contains 14 residues. The CDR3 sequence: CASSLSPSNQPQHF. CDR3 DNA: TGTGCCAGCAGCTTAAGCCCAAGCAATCAGCCCCAGCATTTT.

This chain joins TRBV5-4 and TRBJ2-7; the match to TRBD2 covers 7 bases. CDR1 SGHNT and CDR2 YYREEE come from the germline V gene (reference sequence). The CDR3 is 14 residues long. With V trimmed by 0 bases and J by 2 bases, 2 bases remained unmatched. The CDR3 protein is CASSLESGAYEQYF. CDR3 nucleotide sequence: TGTGCCAGCAGCTTGGAGAGCGGGGCCTACGAGCAGTACTTC.

There are a few counts of this clone. V is TRBV6-6 and J is TRBJ1-6, with D perhaps matching TRBD1 (5 bases). The germline V and J ends were trimmed by 5 bases and 5 bases, with 10 bases remaining between them. The CDR3 extends over 14 amino acids. Germline V CDR1 and CDR2: MNHNY, SVGAGI (reference sequence). The CDR3 loop reads CASSNRQNNSPLHF. The CDR3 DNA reads TGTGCCAGCAGTAACCGACAGAATAATTCACCCCTCCACTTT.

The chain recombines TRBV7-8 with TRBJ1-1; TRBD1 agrees at 8 bases. Germline CDR1 SGHVS, CDR2 FQNEAQ. V was pared by 2 bases and J by 1 base, with 3 bases of the junction left unmatched. The CDR3 loop spans 15 amino acids. CDR3 sequence (DNA): TGTGCCAGCAGCTTAATTGGGACAGGGAACACTGAAGCTTTCTTT. Translating gives CASSLIGTGNTEAFF.

V gene TRBV5-6 combines with J gene TRBJ2-7, with 7 nucleotides matching TRBD1. Looked up from germline, CDR1 is SGHDT and CDR2 is YYEEEE. The V segment lost 2 bases and the J segment 3 bases; nucleotides outside the gene matches: 17. This CDR3 region has 18 residues. Written as DNA, the CDR3 is TGTGCCAGCAGCTTTTACCTACAGGGGAGCTTCCTTAACTACGAGCAGTACTTC. It translates to CASSFYLQGSFLNYEQYF.

This clone was detected only a few times. This chain links TRBV4-1 with TRBJ2-4; tentative D call: TRBD2 (7 bases). V lost 1 base and J lost 16, with 17 bases in between. Germline lookup yields CDR1 MGHRA and CDR2 YSYEKL. The CDR3 length is 13 residues. CDR3: CASSQGGEGDSYF. The CDR3 DNA is TGCGCCAGCAGCCAAGGGGGGGAGGGGGATTCTTACTTC.

J is TRBJ1-5 and V is TRBV19, with D unclear. Germline CDR1 LNHDA, CDR2 SQIVND (reference sequence). The germline V and J ends were trimmed by 1 base and 5 bases, with 6 bases remaining between them. This CDR3 comprises 13 residues. DNA for the CDR3: TGTGCCAGTAGTATAGCCCAGTATCAGCCCCAGCATTTT. Protein sequence: CASSIAQYQPQHF.

Comments on this clone: This same CDR3 is encoded by further DNA sequences in the sample. V is TRBV5-4 and J is TRBJ1-1; TRBD1 matches 7 bases. CDR1 is SGHNT, CDR2 YYREEE, per germline (reference sequence). J lost 1 base, V lost 1 base, and 1 base had no gene match. The CDR3 spans 14 residues. CDR3 in amino acids: CASSLRDRNTEAFF. CDR3 sequence (DNA): TGTGCCAGCAGCTTGAGGGACAGGAACACTGAAGCTTTCTTT.

This chain links TRBV18 with TRBJ2-7, with 9 bases identical to TRBD2. With V trimmed by 4 bases and J by 7 bases, 8 bases remained unmatched. The length of the CDR3 is 14 residues. The germline gives CDR1 KGHSH, CDR2 LQKENI. CDR3 amino acids: CASSRAGGPGEQYF. The CDR3 nucleotides read TGTGCCAGCTCACGTGCGGGGGGGCCGGGGGAGCAGTACTTC.

V usage is TRBV19 and J usage is TRBJ2-1; 8 bases agree with TRBD2. The germline V gene has CDR1 LNHDA and CDR2 SQIVND (reference sequence). The ends lost 5 bases at V and 6 bases at J; junction bases unmatched: 6. This CDR3 is built from 14 residues. The DNA of the CDR3 is TGTGCCAGTAGTTTGGGACTAGGCTCCAATGAGCAGTTCTTC. Residues: CASSLGLGSNEQFF.

This clone was detected a few times. This chain joins TRBV6-1 and TRBJ2-1; TRBD1 might be the D (5 bases). Germline lookup yields CDR1 MNHNS and CDR2 SASEGT. The V end was cut by 5 bases, the J end by 8 bases, with 19 bases between. The CDR3 covers 15 residues. The CDR3 sequence is CASSTEPGRPDEQFF. In DNA form, the CDR3 reads TGTGCCAGCAGTACAGAGCCAGGGCGTCCGGATGAGCAGTTCTTC.

In its sample, this clone was seen once. The chain combines TRBV10-2 with TRBJ2-7; 14 positions match TRBD2. CDR1 WSHSY and CDR2 SAAADI come from the germline V gene. Losses at the gene ends were 4 bases for V and 6 bases for J; bases not matched to a gene: 5. The CDR3 length is 15 residues. The CDR3 nucleotides read TGCGCCAGCAGTGGACTAGCGGGAGGGCCTTCCGAGCAGTACTTC. Protein product: CASSGLAGGPSEQYF.

This chain links TRBV6-5 with TRBJ2-7, with TRBD1 identical over 7 bases. Germline lookup yields CDR1 MNHEY and CDR2 SVGAGI. V lost 5 bases and J lost 3; bases outside the gene matches: 1. This CDR3 is built from 12 residues. DNA of the CDR3: TGTGCCAGCAGTAGGACAGGCTACGAGCAGTACTTC. It codes for CASSRTGYEQYF.

V and J are TRBV5-1 and TRBJ2-1; the match to TRBD2 covers 8 bases. Germline V gives CDR1 SGHRS, CDR2 YFSETQ. The CDR3 loop spans 15 amino acids. V was clipped by 7 bases and J by 0 bases; unmatched bases: 6. The CDR3 DNA reads as TGCGCCAGCGGCGAGCGGGAGCTCTCCTACAATGAGCAGTTCTTC. Translating gives CASGERELSYNEQFF. Full variable domain (rest looked up from reference TRBV5-1 and TRBJ2-1): KAGVTQTPRYLIKTRGQQVTLSCSPISGHRSVSWYQQTPGQGLQFLFEYFSETQRNKGNFPGRFSGRQFSNSRSEMNVSTLELGDSALYLCASGERELSYNEQFFGPGTRLTVL.

The chain recombines TRBV7-2 with TRBJ2-3; 10 nucleotides align to TRBD2. This CDR3 region has 15 residues. Germline CDR1 reads SGHTA; CDR2 reads FQGNSA. The J segment lost 4 bases and the V segment lost 2 bases, leaving 3 bases of the junction unmatched. Here the CDR3 reads CASSLSGRASDTQYF. The CDR3 DNA follows: TGTGCCAGCAGCTTAAGCGGGAGGGCCTCAGATACGCAGTATTTT.

The chain recombines TRBV9 with TRBJ1-2; 9 bases map to TRBD1. This CDR3 spans 15 amino acids. CDR1 and CDR2 from the germline V gene are SGDLS and YYNGEE. After removal of 4 bases from V and 0 bases from J, the junction contained 4 bases not matched to a gene. CDR3 in amino acids: CASSQRTGANYGYTF. The CDR3 nucleotides read TGTGCCAGCAGCCAACGGACAGGGGCTAACTATGGCTACACCTTC.

This rearrangement joins TRBV11-3 to TRBJ2-2; TRBD1 agrees at 8 bases. The CDR3 is 20 residues long. Trimming cost V 3 bases and J 9 bases; bases outside gene matches: 24. Per the germline V gene, CDR1 is SGHNT and CDR2 is YENEEA. The DNA for the CDR3 is TGTGCCAGCAGCTTCCCTTCCAAGATCTCGGACAGGGCTGGTCGGAGGGAGCTGTTTTTT. Translating it yields CASSFPSKISDRAGRRELFF.